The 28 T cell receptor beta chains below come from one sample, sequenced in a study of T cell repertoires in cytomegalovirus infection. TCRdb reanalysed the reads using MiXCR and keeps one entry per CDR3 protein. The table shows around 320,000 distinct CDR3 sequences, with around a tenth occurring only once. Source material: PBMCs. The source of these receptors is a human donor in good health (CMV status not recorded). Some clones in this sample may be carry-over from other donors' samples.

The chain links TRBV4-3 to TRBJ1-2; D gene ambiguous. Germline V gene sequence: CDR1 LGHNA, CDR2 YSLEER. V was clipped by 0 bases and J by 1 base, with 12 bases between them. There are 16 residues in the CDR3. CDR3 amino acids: CASSQEIGGHNYGYTF. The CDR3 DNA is TGCGCCAGCAGCCAAGAAATAGGTGGTCATAACTATGGCTACACCTTC.

DNA for the CDR3: TGTGCCAGCAGCTTATCTTCCAATGAGCAGTTCTTC. Residues: CASSLSSNEQFF. The V and J genes are TRBV7-3 and TRBJ2-1; D unclear. Germline loops: CDR1 SGHTA, CDR2 FQGTGA. The V gene lost 2 bases and the J gene lost 6 bases, with 5 bases spanning the gap. This CDR3 region has 12 residues.

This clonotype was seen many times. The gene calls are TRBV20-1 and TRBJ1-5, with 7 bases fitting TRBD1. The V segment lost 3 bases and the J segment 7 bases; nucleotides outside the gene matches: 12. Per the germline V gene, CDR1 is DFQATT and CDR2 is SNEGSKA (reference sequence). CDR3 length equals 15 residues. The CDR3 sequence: CSARVSTGARQPQHF. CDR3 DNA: TGCAGTGCTAGGGTGTCAACAGGGGCGAGGCAGCCCCAGCATTTT.

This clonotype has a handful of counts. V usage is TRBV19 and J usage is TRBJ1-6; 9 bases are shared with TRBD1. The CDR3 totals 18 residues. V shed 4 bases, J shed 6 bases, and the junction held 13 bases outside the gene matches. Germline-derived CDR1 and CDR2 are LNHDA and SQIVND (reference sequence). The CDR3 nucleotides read TGTGCCAGTAGTAGAACCGGGACAGGGATCGGAGGTAATTCACCCCTCCACTTT. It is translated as CASSRTGTGIGGNSPLHF. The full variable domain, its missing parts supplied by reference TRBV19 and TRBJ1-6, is DGGITQSPKYLFRKEGQNVTLSCEQNLNHDAMYWYRQDPGQGLRLIYYSQIVNDFQKGDIAEGYSVSREKKESFPLTVTSAQKNPTAFYLCASSRTGTGIGGNSPLHFGNGTRLTVT.

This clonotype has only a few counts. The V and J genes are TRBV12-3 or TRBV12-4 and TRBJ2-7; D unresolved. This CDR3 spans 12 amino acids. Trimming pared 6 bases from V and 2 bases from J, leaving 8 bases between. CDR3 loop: CASRGFTYEQYF. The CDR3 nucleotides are TGTGCCAGCAGAGGATTTACCTACGAGCAGTACTTC.

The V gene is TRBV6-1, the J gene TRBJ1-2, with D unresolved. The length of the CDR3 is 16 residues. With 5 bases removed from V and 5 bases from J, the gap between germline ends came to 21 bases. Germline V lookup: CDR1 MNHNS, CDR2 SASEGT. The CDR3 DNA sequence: TGTGCCAGCAGTACGGGCCTTGCGAGCGACCTTTATGGCTACACCTTC. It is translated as CASSTGLASDLYGYTF.

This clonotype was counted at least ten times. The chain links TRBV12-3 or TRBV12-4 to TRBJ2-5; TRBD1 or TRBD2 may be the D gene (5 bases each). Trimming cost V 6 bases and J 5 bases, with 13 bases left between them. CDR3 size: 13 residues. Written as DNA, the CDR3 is TGTGCCAGCAGCCGGGGACGCGGGGAGACCCAGTACTTC. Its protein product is CASSRGRGETQYF.

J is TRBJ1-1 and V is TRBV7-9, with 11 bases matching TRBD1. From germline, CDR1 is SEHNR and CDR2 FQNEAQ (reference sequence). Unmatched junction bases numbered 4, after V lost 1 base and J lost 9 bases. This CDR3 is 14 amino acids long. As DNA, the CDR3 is TGTGCCAGCAGCTTAGTAGGACAGGGGGCACAAGCTTTCTTT. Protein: CASSLVGQGAQAFF.

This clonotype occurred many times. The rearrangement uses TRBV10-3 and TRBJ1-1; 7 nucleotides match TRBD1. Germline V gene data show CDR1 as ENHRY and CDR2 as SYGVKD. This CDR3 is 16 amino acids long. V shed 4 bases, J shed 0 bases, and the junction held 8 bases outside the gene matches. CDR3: CAISGQGGVMNTEAFF. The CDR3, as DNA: TGTGCCATCAGTGGTCAGGGGGGCGTGATGAACACTGAAGCTTTCTTT.

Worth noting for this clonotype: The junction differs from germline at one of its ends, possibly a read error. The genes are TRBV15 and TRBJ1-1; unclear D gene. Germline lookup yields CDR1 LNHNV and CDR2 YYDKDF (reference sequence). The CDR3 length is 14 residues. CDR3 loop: CPTSRDPGNTEAFF. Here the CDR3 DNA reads TGTCCCACCAGCAGAGATCCAGGGAACACTGAAGCTTTCTTT.

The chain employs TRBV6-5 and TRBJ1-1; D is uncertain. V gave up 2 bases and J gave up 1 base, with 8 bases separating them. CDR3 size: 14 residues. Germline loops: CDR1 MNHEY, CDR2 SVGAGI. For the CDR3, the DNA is TGTGCCAGCAGTTACGGCGGACCGAACACTGAAGCTTTCTTT. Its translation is CASSYGGPNTEAFF.

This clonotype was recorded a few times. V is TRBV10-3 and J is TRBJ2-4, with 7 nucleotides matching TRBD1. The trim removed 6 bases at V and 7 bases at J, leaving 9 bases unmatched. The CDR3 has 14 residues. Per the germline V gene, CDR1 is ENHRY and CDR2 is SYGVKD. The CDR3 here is CAISDQTGHNIQYF. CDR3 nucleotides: TGTGCCATCAGCGACCAGACAGGGCACAACATTCAGTACTTC.

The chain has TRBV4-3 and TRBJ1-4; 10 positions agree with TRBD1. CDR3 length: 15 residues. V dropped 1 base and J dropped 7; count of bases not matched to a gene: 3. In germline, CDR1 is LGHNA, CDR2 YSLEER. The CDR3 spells CASSQAGTGVEKLFF. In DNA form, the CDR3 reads TGCGCCAGCAGCCAAGCCGGGACAGGGGTTGAAAAACTGTTTTTT.

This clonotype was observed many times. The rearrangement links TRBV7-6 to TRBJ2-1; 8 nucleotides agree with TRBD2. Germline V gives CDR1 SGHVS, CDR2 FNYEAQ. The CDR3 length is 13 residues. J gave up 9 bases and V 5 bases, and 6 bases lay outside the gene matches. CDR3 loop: CASSLSGSGEQFF. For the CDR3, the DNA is TGTGCCAGCAGCCTGAGCGGGAGCGGTGAGCAGTTCTTC.

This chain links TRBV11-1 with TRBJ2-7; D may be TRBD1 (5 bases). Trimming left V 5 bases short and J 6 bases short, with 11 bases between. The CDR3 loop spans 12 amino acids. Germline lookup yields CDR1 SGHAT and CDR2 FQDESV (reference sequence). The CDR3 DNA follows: TGTGCCAGCAGCCTCAGGGTCGGCGAGCAGTACTTC. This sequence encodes CASSLRVGEQYF.

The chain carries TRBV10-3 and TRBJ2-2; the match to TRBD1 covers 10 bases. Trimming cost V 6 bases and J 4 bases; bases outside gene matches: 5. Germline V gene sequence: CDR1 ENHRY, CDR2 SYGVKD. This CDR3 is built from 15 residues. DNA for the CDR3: TGTGCCATCAGCCCGACAGGGGGCCTCACCGGGGAGCTGTTTTTT. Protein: CAISPTGGLTGELFF.

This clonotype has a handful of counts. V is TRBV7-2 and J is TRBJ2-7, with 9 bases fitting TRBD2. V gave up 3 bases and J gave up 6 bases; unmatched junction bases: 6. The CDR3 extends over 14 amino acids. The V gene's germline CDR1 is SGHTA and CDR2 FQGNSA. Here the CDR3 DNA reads TGTGCCAGCAGCTTTCCCGGGACTAGCAGCGAGCAGTACTTC. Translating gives CASSFPGTSSEQYF.

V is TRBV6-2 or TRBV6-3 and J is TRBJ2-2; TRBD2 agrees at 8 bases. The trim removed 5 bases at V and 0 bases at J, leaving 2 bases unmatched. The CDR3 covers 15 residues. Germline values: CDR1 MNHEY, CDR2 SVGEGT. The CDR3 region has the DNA TGTGCCAGCAGTCGAGCGGGAGCGAACACCGGGGAGCTGTTTTTT. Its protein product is CASSRAGANTGELFF.

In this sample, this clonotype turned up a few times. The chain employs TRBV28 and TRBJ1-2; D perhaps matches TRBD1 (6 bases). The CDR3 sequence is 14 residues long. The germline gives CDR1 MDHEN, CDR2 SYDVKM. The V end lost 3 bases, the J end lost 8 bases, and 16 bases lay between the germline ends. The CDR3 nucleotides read TGTGCCAGCAGTTTTGGGGGCTCCGTATGGGGCTACACCTTC. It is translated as CASSFGGSVWGYTF.

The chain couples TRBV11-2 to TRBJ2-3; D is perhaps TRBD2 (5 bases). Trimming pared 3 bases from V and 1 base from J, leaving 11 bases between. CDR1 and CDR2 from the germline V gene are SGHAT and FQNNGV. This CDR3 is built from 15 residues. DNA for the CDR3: TGTGCCAGCAGCTTTGGCGGGCTCCGCACAGATACGCAGTATTTT. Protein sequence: CASSFGGLRTDTQYF.

The CDR3 DNA sequence: TGTGCCAGCAGTTTAAACAGGTTAAACATTCAGTACTTC. Translating gives CASSLNRLNIQYF. The V call is TRBV12-3 or TRBV12-4, the J call TRBJ2-4; D may be TRBD1 (5 bases). CDR3 length: 13 residues. The V gene lost 2 bases and the J gene lost 6 bases, with 8 bases spanning the gap.

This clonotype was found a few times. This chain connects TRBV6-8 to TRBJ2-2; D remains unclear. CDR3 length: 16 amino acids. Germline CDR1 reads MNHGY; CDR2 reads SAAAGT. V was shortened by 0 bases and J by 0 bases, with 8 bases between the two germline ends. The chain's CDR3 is CASSYSRLTNTGELFF. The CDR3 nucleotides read TGTGCCAGCAGTTACTCGAGGCTGACGAACACCGGGGAGCTGTTTTTT.

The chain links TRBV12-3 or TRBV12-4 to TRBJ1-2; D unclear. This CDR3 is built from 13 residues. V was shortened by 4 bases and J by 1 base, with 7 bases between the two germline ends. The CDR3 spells CASSWAVNYGYTF. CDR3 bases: TGTGCCAGCAGTTGGGCCGTTAACTATGGCTACACCTTC.

The CDR3 region is CASSQGLGREKLFF. The CDR3 region has the DNA TGTGCCAGCAGCCAGGGACTCGGGCGTGAAAAACTGTTTTTT. This chain joins TRBV7-9 and TRBJ1-4; the D gene is possibly TRBD1 (5 bases). Germline CDR1 SEHNR, CDR2 FQNEAQ (reference sequence). V lost 5 bases, J lost 7 bases, and 14 bases lay in between. CDR3 length: 14 residues.

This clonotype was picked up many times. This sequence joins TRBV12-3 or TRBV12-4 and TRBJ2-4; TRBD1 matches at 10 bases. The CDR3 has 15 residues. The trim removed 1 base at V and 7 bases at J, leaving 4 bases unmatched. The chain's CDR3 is CASSLDRTGGNIQYF. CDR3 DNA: TGTGCCAGCAGTTTAGACCGGACAGGGGGGAACATTCAGTACTTC.

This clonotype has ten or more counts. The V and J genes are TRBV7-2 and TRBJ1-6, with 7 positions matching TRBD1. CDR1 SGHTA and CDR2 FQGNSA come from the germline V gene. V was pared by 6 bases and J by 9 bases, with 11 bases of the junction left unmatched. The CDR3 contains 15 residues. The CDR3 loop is CASRTTGDHTSPLHF. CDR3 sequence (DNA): TGTGCCAGCAGAACCACAGGGGATCATACTTCACCCCTCCACTTT.

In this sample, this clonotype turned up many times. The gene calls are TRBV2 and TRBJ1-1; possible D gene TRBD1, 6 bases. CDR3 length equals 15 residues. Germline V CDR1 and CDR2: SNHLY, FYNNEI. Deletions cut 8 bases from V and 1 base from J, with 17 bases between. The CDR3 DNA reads TGTGCCAGCGTAGCAGGGGTTCTAGGGAACACTGAAGCTTTCTTT. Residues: CASVAGVLGNTEAFF.

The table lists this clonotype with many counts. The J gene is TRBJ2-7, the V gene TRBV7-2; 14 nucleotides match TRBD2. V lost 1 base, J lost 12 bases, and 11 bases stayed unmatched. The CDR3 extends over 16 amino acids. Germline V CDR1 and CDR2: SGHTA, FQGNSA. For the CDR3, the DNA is TGTGCCAGCAGCTTAGACAAGGGGGGACTAGCGGGAGCTTTGTACTTC. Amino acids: CASSLDKGGLAGALYF.